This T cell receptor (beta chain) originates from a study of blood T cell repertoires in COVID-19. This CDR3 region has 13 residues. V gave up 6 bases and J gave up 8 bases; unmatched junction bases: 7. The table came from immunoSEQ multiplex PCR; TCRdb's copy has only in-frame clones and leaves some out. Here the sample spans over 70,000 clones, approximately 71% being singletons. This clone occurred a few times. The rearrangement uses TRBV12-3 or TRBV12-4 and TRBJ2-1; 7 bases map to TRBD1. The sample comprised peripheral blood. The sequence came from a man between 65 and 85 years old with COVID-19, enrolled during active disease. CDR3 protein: CASRLRQGYEQFF. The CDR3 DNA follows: TGTGCCAGCAGGCTTAGACAGGGCTATGAGCAGTTCTTC.